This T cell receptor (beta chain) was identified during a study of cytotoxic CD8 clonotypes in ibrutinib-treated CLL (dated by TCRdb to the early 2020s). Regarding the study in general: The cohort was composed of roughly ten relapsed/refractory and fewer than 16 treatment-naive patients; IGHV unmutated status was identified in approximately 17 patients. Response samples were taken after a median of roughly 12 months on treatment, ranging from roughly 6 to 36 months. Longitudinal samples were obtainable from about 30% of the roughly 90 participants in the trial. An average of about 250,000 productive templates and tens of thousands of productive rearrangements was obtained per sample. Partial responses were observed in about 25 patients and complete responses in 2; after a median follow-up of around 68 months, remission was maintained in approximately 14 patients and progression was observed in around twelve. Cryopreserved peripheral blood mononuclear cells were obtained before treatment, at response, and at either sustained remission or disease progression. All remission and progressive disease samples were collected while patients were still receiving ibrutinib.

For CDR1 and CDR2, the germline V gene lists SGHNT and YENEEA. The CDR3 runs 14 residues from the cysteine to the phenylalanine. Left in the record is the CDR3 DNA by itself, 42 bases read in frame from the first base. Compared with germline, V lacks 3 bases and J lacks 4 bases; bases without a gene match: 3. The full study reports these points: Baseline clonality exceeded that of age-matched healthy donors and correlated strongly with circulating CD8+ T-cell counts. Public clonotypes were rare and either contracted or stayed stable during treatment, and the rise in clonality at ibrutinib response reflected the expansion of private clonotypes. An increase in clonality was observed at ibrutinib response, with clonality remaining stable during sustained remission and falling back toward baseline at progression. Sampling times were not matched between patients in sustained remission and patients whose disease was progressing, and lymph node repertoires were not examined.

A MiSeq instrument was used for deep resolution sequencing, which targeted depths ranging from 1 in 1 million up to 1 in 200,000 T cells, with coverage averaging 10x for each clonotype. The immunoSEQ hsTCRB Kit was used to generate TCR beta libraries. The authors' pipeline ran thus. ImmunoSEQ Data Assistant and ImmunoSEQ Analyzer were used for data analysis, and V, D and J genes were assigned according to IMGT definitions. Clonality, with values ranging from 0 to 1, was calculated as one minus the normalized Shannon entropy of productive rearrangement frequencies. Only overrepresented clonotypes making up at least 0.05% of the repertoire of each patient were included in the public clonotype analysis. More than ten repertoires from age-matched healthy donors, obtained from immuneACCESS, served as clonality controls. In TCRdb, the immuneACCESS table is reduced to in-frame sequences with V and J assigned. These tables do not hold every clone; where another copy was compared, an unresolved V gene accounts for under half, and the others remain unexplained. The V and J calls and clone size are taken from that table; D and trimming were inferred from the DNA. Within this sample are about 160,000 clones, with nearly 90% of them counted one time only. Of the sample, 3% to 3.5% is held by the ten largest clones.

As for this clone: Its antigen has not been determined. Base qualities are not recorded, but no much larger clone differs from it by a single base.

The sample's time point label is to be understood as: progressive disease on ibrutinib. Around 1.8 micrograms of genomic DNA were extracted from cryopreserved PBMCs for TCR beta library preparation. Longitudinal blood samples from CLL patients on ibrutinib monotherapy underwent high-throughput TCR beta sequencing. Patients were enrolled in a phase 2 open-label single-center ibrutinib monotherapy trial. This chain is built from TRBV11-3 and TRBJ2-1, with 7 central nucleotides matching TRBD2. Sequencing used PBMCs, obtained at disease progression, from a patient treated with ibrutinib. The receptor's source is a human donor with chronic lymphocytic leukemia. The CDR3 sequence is CASSLDSGYNEQFF. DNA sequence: TGTGCCAGCAGCTTGGATAGCGGGTACAATGAGCAGTTCTTC.